One T cell receptor beta chain is described in this entry. This sample was taken from a study of identical twins. TCRdb recomputed calls from the 5' RACE reads with MiXCR, one row per CDR3 protein. The sample carries about 690,000 distinct CDR3 sequences, around 20% recorded once. This CDR3 has 13 amino acids. V was cut by 11 bases and J by 0 bases, with 13 bases left in between. CDR1 and CDR2 (germline): MNHEY, SVGEGT. These data were also reused for a study on T cells expressing NK-cell markers. That source reports: The study drew TCR beta repertoires from sorted CD3+CD56+NKG2C+, CD3+CD56+NKG2C- and CD3+CD56-NKG2C+ T cells.

The chain links TRBV6-2 or TRBV6-3 to TRBJ1-1; D is perhaps TRBD1 (5 bases). Sequenced sample: PBMCs. This clonotype originated in a woman aged 18-29 years in good health. CDR3 sequence (DNA): TGTGCCGCTTTTGGGACTATGAACACTGAAGCTTTCTTT. It yields the protein CAAFGTMNTEAFF.